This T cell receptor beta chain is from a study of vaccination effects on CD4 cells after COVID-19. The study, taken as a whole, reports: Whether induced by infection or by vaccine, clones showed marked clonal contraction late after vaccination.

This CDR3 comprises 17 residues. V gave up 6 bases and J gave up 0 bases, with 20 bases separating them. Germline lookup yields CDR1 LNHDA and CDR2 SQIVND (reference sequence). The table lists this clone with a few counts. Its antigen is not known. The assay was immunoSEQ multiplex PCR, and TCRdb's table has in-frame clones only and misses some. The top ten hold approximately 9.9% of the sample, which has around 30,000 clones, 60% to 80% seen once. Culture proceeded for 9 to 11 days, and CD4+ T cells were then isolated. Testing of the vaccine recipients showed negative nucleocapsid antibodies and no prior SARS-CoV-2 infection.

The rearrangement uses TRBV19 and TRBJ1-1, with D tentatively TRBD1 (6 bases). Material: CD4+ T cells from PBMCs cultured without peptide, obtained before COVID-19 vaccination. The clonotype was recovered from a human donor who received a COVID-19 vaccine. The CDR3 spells CASRLGRQGSMNTEAFF. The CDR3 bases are TGTGCCAGTAGGCTAGGTCGGCAGGGGAGCATGAACACTGAAGCTTTCTTT.